The clone carrying this TCR beta chain was recorded only once. As yet, its antigen is unknown. This sample was taken from a study of shared clonotypes between healthy human individuals. Study-level information: The donor group consisted of two women and a few men, aged 18 to 49.

Only in-frame clones appear in the TCRdb table, and some are missing; sequencing was by immunoSEQ multiplex PCR. In the table there are 2 million to 3 million clones, under 95% of which are singletons. General observations from the study: The four-donor shared clonotypes exceeded non-shared clonotypes in generation probability, with non-shared ones scoring lower. For sorted subsets, rarefaction showed incomplete sequencing despite large depth.

From germline, CDR1 is SGHRS and CDR2 YFSETQ. CDR3 length: 14 residues. V was pared by 5 bases and J by 0 bases, with 11 bases between. This chain uses TRBV5-1 with TRBJ1-1, with no clear D. The clonotype was recovered from a man younger than 35 in good health. Some clones in this sample may be carry-over from other donors' samples. The sample comprised naive CD4+ T cells from PBMCs. Stated subset: CD45RA+ positively selected. The CDR3 DNA reads TGCGCCAGCAGGCCGGGTGGGGTGAACACTGAAGCTTTCTTT. Translating it yields CASRPGGVNTEAFF.